The 21 T cell receptor beta chains below all came from one sample that was sequenced in a study of T cell repertoires and HLA-DP antigens. The antigens these receptors bind are not known. The table came from immunoSEQ multiplex PCR; TCRdb's copy has only in-frame clones and leaves some out. The data contain over 100,000 clones, around 93% of them singletons. The sample comprised CD4+ T cells from PBMCs. The receptors derive from a woman younger than 35 in good health and CMV-seronegative.

The chain uses TRBV18 and TRBJ1-3, with D maybe TRBD1 (6 bases). Trimming cost V 2 bases and J 0 bases, with 14 bases left between them. Per germline, CDR1 KGHSH and CDR2 LQKENI. The CDR3 spans 17 residues. CDR3 bases: TGTGCCAGCTCACCATTATCAGGGGACACCTCTGGAAACACCATATATTTT. Translating it yields CASSPLSGDTSGNTIYF.

This clone was counted a single time. This sequence joins TRBV19 and TRBJ2-3, with 7 bases identical to TRBD2. The CDR3 sequence is 18 residues long. Trimming cost V 4 bases and J 1 base; bases outside gene matches: 14. CDR1 and CDR2 (germline): LNHDA, SQIVND (reference sequence). CDR3 loop: CASSNRGGVVGGTDTQYF. The CDR3 DNA sequence: TGTGCCAGTAGTAACCGCGGGGGTGTGGTTGGCGGCACAGATACGCAGTATTTT.

A few counts support this clone. V and J are TRBV7-9 and TRBJ2-3; D gene unclear. The CDR3 length is 10 residues. Trimming removed 8 bases at V and 7 bases at J, with 7 bases between. The germline CDR1 and CDR2 sequences are SEHNR and FQNEAQ (reference sequence). CDR3 coding DNA: TGTGCCAGCGGCGTGTATACGCAGTATTTT. This encodes CASGVYTQYF.

The CDR3 DNA reads TGTGCCAGCAGTTTAAAGGGACAGGTCGTTAACTATGGCTACACCTTC. This sequence encodes CASSLKGQVVNYGYTF. The V and J genes are TRBV27 and TRBJ1-2, with 8 bases identical to TRBD1. Germline V gene lookup returns CDR1 MNHEY and CDR2 SMNVEV (reference sequence). V gave up 2 bases and J gave up 1 base; unmatched junction bases: 6. There are 16 residues in the CDR3.

This clone appeared once. The chain joins TRBV18 to TRBJ2-3; D is possibly TRBD1 or TRBD2 (5 bases each). Between the trimmed V and J ends, which lost 5 bases and 5 bases, there was a span of 11 bases. This CDR3 has 13 residues. The germline gives CDR1 KGHSH, CDR2 LQKENI. Here the CDR3 DNA reads TGTGCCAGCTCAATCGGGGCTGGAGATACGCAGTATTTT. Protein product: CASSIGAGDTQYF. Complete variable domain (other parts from reference TRBV18 and TRBJ2-3): NAGVMQNPRHLVRRRGQEARLRCSPMKGHSHVYWYRQLPEEGLKFMVYLQKENIIDESGMPKERFSAEFPKEGPSILRIQQVVRGDSAAYFCASSIGAGDTQYFGPGTRLTVL.

The chain carries TRBV18 and TRBJ2-3; 9 positions agree with TRBD1. J gave up 9 bases and V 2 bases, and 6 bases lay outside the gene matches. From germline, CDR1 is KGHSH and CDR2 LQKENI. The CDR3 has 14 residues. CDR3 amino acids: CASSPGTGSETQYF. The CDR3 DNA reads as TGTGCCAGCTCACCAGGGACAGGGAGCGAGACGCAGTATTTT.

The chain recombines TRBV19 with TRBJ1-1, with TRBD1 matching over 7 bases. This CDR3 comprises 15 residues. The germline CDR1 and CDR2 sequences are LNHDA and SQIVND (reference sequence). V was clipped by 4 bases and J by 0 bases; unmatched bases: 5. CDR3 bases: TGTGCCAGTAGTAAATCCGACAGGGTGAACACTGAAGCTTTCTTT. Protein: CASSKSDRVNTEAFF.

The gene calls are TRBV19 and TRBJ2-4; possible D gene TRBD2, 5 bases. V was pared by 8 bases and J by 0 bases, with 17 bases between. CDR1 is LNHDA, CDR2 SQIVND, per germline (reference sequence). CDR3 length equals 16 residues. The CDR3 loop reads CASQARGDLAKNIQYF. The CDR3 DNA is TGTGCCAGTCAGGCTCGGGGAGACTTAGCCAAAAACATTCAGTACTTC.

This chain joins TRBV7-2 and TRBJ1-1, with a weak D call TRBD1 (6 bases). This CDR3 spans 15 amino acids. The V and J ends lost 6 bases and 0 bases respectively, with 14 bases between them. CDR1 and CDR2 (germline): SGHTA, FQGNSA. CDR3 nucleotide sequence: TGTGCCAGCAGTCGACAGGAAGTCATGAACACTGAAGCTTTCTTT. It yields the protein CASSRQEVMNTEAFF.

A word on this clone: The junction differs from germline at one of its ends, possibly a read error. V usage is TRBV6-1 and J usage is TRBJ2-3; TRBD1 agrees at 7 bases. The CDR3 consists of 15 residues. Germline V lookup: CDR1 MNHNS, CDR2 SASEGT. Written as DNA, the CDR3 is TGTGCCAGCAGTTTGGACAGGAAGAGCAGAGATACGCAGTATTTT. As protein: CASSLDRKSRDTQYF.

J is TRBJ2-7 and V is TRBV5-1, with D uncertain. V gave up 0 bases and J gave up 0 bases, with 10 bases separating them. CDR1 SGHRS and CDR2 YFSETQ come from the germline V gene. The CDR3 length is 15 residues. The DNA for the CDR3 is TGCGCCAGCAGCTTGGAGGGTGCACGCTCCTACGAGCAGTACTTC. Translated, it gives CASSLEGARSYEQYF. Supplemented by reference TRBV5-1 and TRBJ2-7, the full variable domain reads KAGVTQTPRYLIKTRGQQVTLSCSPISGHRSVSWYQQTPGQGLQFLFEYFSETQRNKGNFPGRFSGRQFSNSRSEMNVSTLELGDSALYLCASSLEGARSYEQYFGPGTRLTVT.

V and J are TRBV6-4 and TRBJ2-1, with a possible D match to TRBD2 (6 bases). This CDR3 comprises 16 residues. Germline CDR1 reads MRHNA; CDR2 reads SNTAGT. Trimming pared 4 bases from V and 0 bases from J, leaving 13 bases between. The CDR3 DNA reads as TGTGCCAGCAGTGCGATGGTAGCGGTCTCCTACAATGAGCAGTTCTTC. Protein sequence: CASSAMVAVSYNEQFF.

The chain couples TRBV27 to TRBJ1-1; D not resolved. The CDR3 has 14 residues. In germline, CDR1 is MNHEY, CDR2 SMNVEV (reference sequence). The ends were cut back, 3 bases at V and 0 bases at J, with 8 bases in the middle. The CDR3 loop is CASSFLRMNTEAFF. In nucleotides, the CDR3 is TGTGCCAGCAGTTTTCTCAGGATGAACACTGAAGCTTTCTTT.

V usage is TRBV29-1 and J usage is TRBJ2-3; a weak D match, TRBD1 (5 bases). The CDR3 runs 12 residues. CDR1 and CDR2 from the germline V gene are SQVTM and ANQGSEA. Trimming pared 4 bases from V and 4 bases from J, leaving 9 bases between. CDR3 nucleotide sequence: TGCAGCGTTGGTCAGGGTCCAGATACGCAGTATTTT. Protein: CSVGQGPDTQYF.

CDR3 sequence reads: CASSGDRSYEQYF. Here the CDR3 DNA reads TGTGCCAGCTCGGGGGACAGATCCTACGAGCAGTACTTC. This rearrangement joins TRBV18 to TRBJ2-7; 7 bases map to TRBD1. The J segment lost 1 base and the V segment lost 6 bases, leaving 3 bases of the junction unmatched. This CDR3 region has 13 residues. Germline lookup yields CDR1 KGHSH and CDR2 LQKENI.

In DNA, the CDR3 is TGTGCCAGCAGTCCCATGCGGTCGTGGCCAGGGGGGGCAGATGAGCAGTTCTTC. Translated: CASSPMRSWPGGADEQFF. This chain uses TRBV27 with TRBJ2-1, with D perhaps matching TRBD1 or TRBD2 (7 bases each). Germline V CDR1 and CDR2: MNHEY, SMNVEV (reference sequence). The CDR3 consists of 18 residues. V lost 5 bases and J 8 bases, leaving 28 bases between the germline ends.

The V call is TRBV28, the J call TRBJ1-2; D is ambiguous. The V gene lost 5 bases and the J gene lost 2 bases, with 18 bases spanning the gap. The CDR3 length is 16 residues. The germline gives CDR1 MDHEN, CDR2 SYDVKM. CDR3 in amino acids: CASSRPLVGINYGYTF. In DNA form, the CDR3 reads TGTGCCAGCAGTCGACCTTTAGTCGGAATAAACTATGGCTACACCTTC.

CDR3 sequence: CASSPGTSGSTDTQYF. The DNA for the CDR3 is TGTGCCAGCTCACCAGGGACTAGCGGGAGCACAGATACGCAGTATTTT. The V and J genes are TRBV18 and TRBJ2-3; TRBD2 aligns across 12 bases. Germline V gene lookup returns CDR1 KGHSH and CDR2 LQKENI. The CDR3 runs to 16 residues. The V segment lost 2 bases and the J segment 0 bases; nucleotides outside the gene matches: 0.

This chain connects TRBV5-1 to TRBJ1-2; 7 positions match TRBD1. V was pared by 0 bases and J by 8 bases, with 10 bases of the junction left unmatched. The CDR3 sequence is 15 residues long. The V gene's germline CDR1 is SGHRS and CDR2 YFSETQ. CDR3 sequence (DNA): TGCGCCAGCAGCTTGGGCCTACCGGGACAGTTAGGCTACACCTTC. Protein product: CASSLGLPGQLGYTF.

CDR3 loop: CASSLTGKEGSEQYV. CDR3 sequence (DNA): TGTGCCAGCTCACTCACCGGGAAGGAGGGTTCCGAGCAGTACGTC. The gene calls are TRBV18 and TRBJ2-7, with TRBD2 as a possible D gene (6 bases). Per the germline V gene, CDR1 is KGHSH and CDR2 is LQKENI. CDR3 size: 15 residues. Trimming cost V 4 bases and J 6 bases, with 19 bases left between them.

The chain is built from TRBV6-6 and TRBJ1-5; D not certain. V was cut by 6 bases and J by 3 bases, with 9 bases left in between. Per the germline V gene, CDR1 is MNHNY and CDR2 is SVGAGI (reference sequence). This CDR3 contains 13 residues. The chain's CDR3 is CASSPVVNQPQHF. The CDR3 coding sequence is TGTGCCAGCAGCCCTGTAGTCAATCAGCCCCAGCATTTT.